Sequencing of this T cell receptor beta chain was carried out in a study of cytomegalovirus exposure and HLA in healthy donors. This clone came up once. Per the germline V gene, CDR1 is MNHNS and CDR2 is SASEGT. V lost 8 bases to trimming and J lost 6 bases, with 22 bases between them. This CDR3 has 15 residues. It was with 60 Vbeta and 13 Jbeta primers that the PCR ran. Using immunoSEQ multiplex PCR, the repertoire was profiled, and TCRdb retains in-frame clones only, with some absent. The data contain roughly 130,000 clones, about four fifths of them singletons. The TCR was taken from a young man in good health and CMV-seronegative. The chain is built from TRBV6-1 and TRBJ2-5, with D possibly matching TRBD1 (6 bases). Sequenced input: PBMCs. Written as DNA, the CDR3 is TGTGCCAGCTTTTCGGGTGCCGTAGGGGGTCAGACCCAGTACTTC. Translating gives CASFSGAVGGQTQYF.